This T cell receptor beta chain comes out of a study of T cells of healthy individuals. The sample holds a few counts of this clonotype. The V gene's germline CDR1 is SGHKS and CDR2 YYEKEE (reference sequence). V shed 3 bases and J shed 2 bases, with 8 bases lying between them. The CDR3 loop spans 13 amino acids. TCRdb re-derived calls from the 5' RACE reads in MiXCR, one entry per CDR3 protein. This table holds some 85,000 distinct CDR3 sequences, around 5.1% found once. This sequence joins TRBV5-5 and TRBJ1-2, with a tentative D call TRBD1 (6 bases). This TCR was sampled from a female donor in good health. The CDR3 region has the DNA TGTGCCAGCAGCTCAGGGGCCAACTATGGCTACACCTTC. Its translation is CASSSGANYGYTF.